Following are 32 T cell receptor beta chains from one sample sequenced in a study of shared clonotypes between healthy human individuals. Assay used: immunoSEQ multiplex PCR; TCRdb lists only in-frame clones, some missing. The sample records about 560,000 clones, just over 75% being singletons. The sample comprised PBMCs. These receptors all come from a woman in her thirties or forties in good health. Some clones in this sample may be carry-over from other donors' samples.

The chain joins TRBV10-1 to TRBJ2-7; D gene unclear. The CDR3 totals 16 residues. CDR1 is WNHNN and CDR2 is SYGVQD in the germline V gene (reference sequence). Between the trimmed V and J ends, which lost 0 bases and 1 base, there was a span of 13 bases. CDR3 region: CASSESWTGTSYEQYF. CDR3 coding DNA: TGCGCCAGCAGTGAGTCGTGGACGGGCACGTCCTACGAGCAGTACTTC.

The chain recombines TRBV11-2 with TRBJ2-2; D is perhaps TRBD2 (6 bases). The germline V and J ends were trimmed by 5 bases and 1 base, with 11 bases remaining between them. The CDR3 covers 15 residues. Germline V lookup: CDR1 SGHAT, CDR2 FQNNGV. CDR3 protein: CASSQRGVNTGELFF. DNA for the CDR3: TGTGCCAGCAGCCAACGCGGGGTGAACACCGGGGAGCTGTTTTTT. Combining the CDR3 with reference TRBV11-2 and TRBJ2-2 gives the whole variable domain EAGVAQSPRYKIIEKRQSVAFWCNPISGHATLYWYQQILGQGPKLLIQFQNNGVVDDSQLPKDRFSAERLKGVDSTLKIQPAKLEDSAVYLCASSQRGVNTGELFFGEGSRLTVL.

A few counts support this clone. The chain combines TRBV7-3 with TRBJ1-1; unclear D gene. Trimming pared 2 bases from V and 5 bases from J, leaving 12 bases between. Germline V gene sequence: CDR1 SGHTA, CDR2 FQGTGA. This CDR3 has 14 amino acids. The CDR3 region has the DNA TGTGCCAGCAGCTTATCGGGCGGCCGGACTGAAGCTTTCTTT. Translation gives CASSLSGGRTEAFF.

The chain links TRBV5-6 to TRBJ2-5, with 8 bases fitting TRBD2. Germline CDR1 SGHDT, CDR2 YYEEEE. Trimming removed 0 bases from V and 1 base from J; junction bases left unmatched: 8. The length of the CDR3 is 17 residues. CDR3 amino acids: CASSLVSIGRGQETQYF. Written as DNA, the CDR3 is TGTGCCAGCAGCTTGGTATCGATCGGGAGGGGCCAAGAGACCCAGTACTTC.

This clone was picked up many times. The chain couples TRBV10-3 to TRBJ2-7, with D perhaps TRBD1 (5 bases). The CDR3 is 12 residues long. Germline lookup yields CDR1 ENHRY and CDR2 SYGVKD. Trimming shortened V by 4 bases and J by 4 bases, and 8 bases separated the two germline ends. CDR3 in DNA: TGTGCCATCAGTGGGCAGGGTTACGAGCAGTACTTC. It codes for CAISGQGYEQYF.

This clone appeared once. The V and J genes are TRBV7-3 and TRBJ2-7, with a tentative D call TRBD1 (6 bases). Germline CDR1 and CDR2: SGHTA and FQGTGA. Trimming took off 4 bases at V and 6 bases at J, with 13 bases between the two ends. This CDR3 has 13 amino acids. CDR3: CASSSQGEGEQYF. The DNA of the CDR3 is TGTGCCAGCAGCTCACAGGGTGAGGGCGAGCAGTACTTC.

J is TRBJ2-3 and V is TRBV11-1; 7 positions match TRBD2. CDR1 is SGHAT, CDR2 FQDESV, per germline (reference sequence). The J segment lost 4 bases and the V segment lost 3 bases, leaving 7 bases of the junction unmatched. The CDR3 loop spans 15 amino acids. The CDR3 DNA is TGTGCCAGCAGCTTTTGGGGGGGTTCTCCAGATACGCAGTATTTT. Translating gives CASSFWGGSPDTQYF.

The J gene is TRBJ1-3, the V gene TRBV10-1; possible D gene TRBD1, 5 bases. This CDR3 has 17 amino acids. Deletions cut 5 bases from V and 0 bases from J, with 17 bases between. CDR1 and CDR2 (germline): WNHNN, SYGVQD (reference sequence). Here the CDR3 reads CASSYLGAAHSGNTIYF. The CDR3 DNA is TGCGCCAGCAGTTACCTAGGGGCAGCCCACTCTGGAAACACCATATATTTT.

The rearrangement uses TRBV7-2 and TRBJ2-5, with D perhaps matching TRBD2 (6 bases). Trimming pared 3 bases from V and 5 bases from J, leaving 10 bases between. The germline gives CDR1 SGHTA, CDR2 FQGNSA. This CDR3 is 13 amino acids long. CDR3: CASSLTRYETQYF. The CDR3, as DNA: TGTGCCAGCAGCTTGACTAGATACGAGACCCAGTACTTC.

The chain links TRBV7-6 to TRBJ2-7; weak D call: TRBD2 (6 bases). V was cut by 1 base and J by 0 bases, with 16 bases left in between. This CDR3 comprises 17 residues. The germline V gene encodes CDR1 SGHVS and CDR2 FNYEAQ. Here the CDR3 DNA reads TGTGCCAGCAGCTTAGAGGGACTGGGGCAGGGCTCCTACGAGCAGTACTTC. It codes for CASSLEGLGQGSYEQYF.

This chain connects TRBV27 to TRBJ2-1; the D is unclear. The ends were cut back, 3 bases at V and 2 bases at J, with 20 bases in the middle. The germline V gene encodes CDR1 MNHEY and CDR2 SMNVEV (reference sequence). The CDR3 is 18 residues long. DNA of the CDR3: TGTGCCAGCAGTTTCCCCCCAGACACCGCAAGGACCTACAATGAGCAGTTCTTC. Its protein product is CASSFPPDTARTYNEQFF.

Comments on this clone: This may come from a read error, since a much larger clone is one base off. As DNA, the CDR3 is TGTGCCAGCAGCTTAGAGGCTGAAGCTTTCTTT. Its translation: CASSLEAEAFF. This chain uses TRBV7-9 with TRBJ1-1; no firm D call. Germline CDR1 is SEHNR and CDR2 is FQNEAQ (reference sequence). This CDR3 region has 11 residues. Trimming took off 1 base at V and 6 bases at J, with 3 bases between the two ends.

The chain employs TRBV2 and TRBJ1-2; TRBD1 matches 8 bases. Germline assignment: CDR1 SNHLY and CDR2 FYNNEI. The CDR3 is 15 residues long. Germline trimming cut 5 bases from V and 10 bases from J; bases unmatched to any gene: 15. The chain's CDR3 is CASSYVEGTGKNYTF. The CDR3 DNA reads TGTGCCAGCAGTTATGTTGAGGGGACAGGAAAAAACTACACCTTC. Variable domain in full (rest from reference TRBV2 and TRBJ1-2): EPEVTQTPSHQVTQMGQEVILRCVPISNHLYFYWYRQILGQKVEFLVSFYNNEISEKSEIFDDQFSVERPDGSNFTLKIRSTKLEDSAMYFCASSYVEGTGKNYTFGSGTRLTVV.

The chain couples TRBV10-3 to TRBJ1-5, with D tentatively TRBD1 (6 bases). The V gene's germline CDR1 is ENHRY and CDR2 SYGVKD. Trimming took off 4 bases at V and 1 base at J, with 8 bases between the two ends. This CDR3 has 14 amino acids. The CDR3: CAISVDRSNQPQHF. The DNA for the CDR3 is TGTGCCATCAGTGTCGACAGGAGCAATCAGCCCCAGCATTTT.

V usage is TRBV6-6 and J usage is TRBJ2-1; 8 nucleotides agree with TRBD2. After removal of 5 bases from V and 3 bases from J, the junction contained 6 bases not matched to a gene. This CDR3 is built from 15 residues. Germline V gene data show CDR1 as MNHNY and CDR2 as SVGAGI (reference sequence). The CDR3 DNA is TGTGCCAGCAGTGTAAGCGGGAGAGGCTACAATGAGCAGTTCTTC. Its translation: CASSVSGRGYNEQFF.

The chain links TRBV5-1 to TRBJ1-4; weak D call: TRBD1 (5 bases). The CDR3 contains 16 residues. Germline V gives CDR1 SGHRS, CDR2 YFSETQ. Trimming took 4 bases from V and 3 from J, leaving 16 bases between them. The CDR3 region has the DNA TGCGCCAGCAGCCCAGACAGAGCGGGTCCTAATGAAAAACTGTTTTTT. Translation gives CASSPDRAGPNEKLFF. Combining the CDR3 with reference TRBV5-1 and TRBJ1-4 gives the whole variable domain KAGVTQTPRYLIKTRGQQVTLSCSPISGHRSVSWYQQTPGQGLQFLFEYFSETQRNKGNFPGRFSGRQFSNSRSEMNVSTLELGDSALYLCASSPDRAGPNEKLFFGSGTQLSVL.

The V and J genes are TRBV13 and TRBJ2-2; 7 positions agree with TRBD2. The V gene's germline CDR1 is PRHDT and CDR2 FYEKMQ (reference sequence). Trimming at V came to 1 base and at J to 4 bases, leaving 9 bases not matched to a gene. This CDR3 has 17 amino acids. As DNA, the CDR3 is TGTGCCAGCAGCTTAGTCCATTCGGGAGGTGGCACCGGGGAGCTGTTTTTT. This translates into CASSLVHSGGGTGELFF.

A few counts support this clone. In DNA, the CDR3 is TGTGCCAGCGGAAGGGGGGCTGGCCCGGGAGATACGCAGTATTTT. Residues: CASGRGAGPGDTQYF. V and J are TRBV5-4 and TRBJ2-3, with D possibly called TRBD1 or TRBD2 (6 bases each). Germline V gene data show CDR1 as SGHNT and CDR2 as YYREEE (reference sequence). The CDR3 extends over 15 amino acids. V was shortened by 7 bases and J by 5 bases, with 20 bases between the two germline ends. Supplemented by reference TRBV5-4 and TRBJ2-3, the full variable domain reads ETGVTQSPTHLIKTRGQQVTLRCSSQSGHNTVSWYQQALGQGPQFIFQYYREEENGRGNFPPRFSGLQFPNYSSELNVNALELDDSALYLCASGRGAGPGDTQYFGPGTRLTVL.

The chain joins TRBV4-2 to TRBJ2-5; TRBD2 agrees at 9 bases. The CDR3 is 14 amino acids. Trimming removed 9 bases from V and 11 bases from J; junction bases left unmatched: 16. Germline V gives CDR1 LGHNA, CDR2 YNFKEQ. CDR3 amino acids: CARIAGDPSRVQYF. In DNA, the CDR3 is TGTGCCAGAATAGCGGGAGACCCATCCAGAGTGCAGTACTTC.

The CDR3 region is CASSYPTGGEGETQYF. The CDR3 nucleotides are TGTGCCAGCAGTTACCCTACTGGGGGGGAAGGAGAGACCCAGTACTTC. V usage is TRBV6-5 and J usage is TRBJ2-5; TRBD2 aligns across 7 bases. V shed 2 bases, J shed 4 bases, and the junction held 10 bases outside the gene matches. Germline values: CDR1 MNHEY, CDR2 SVGAGI. This CDR3 has 16 amino acids.

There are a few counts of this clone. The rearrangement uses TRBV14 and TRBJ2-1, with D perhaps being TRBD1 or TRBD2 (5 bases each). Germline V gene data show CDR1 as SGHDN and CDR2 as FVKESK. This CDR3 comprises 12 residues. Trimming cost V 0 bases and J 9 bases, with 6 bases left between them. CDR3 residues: CASSQDGGEQFF. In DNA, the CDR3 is TGTGCCAGCAGCCAAGATGGGGGTGAGCAGTTCTTC.

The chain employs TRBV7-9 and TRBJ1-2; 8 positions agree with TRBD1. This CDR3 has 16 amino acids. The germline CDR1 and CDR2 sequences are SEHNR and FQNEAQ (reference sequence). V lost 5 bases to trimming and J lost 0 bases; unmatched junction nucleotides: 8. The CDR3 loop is CASSLAGGQANYGYTF. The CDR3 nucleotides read TGTGCCAGCAGCCTGGCAGGGGGCCAGGCTAACTATGGCTACACCTTC. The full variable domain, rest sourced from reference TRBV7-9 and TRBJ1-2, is DTGVSQNPRHKITKRGQNVTFRCDPISEHNRLYWYRQTLGQGPEFLTYFQNEAQLEKSRLLSDRFSAERPKGSFSTLEIQRTEQGDSAMYLCASSLAGGQANYGYTFGSGTRLTVV.

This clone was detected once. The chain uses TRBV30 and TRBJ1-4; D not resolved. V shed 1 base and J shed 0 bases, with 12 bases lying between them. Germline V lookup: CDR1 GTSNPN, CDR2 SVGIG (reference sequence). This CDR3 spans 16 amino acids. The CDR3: CAWSGGSVATNEKLFF. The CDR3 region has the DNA TGTGCCTGGAGTGGAGGGTCCGTTGCAACTAATGAAAAACTGTTTTTT.

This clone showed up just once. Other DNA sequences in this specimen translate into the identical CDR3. The CDR3 nucleotides are TGTGCCAGCAGTTACTCGCGGAACACTGAAGCTTTCTTT. Protein: CASSYSRNTEAFF. This sequence joins TRBV6-5 and TRBJ1-1; D is unclear. This CDR3 is built from 13 residues. The germline V gene encodes CDR1 MNHEY and CDR2 SVGAGI. V shed 0 bases and J shed 1 base, with 3 bases lying between them.

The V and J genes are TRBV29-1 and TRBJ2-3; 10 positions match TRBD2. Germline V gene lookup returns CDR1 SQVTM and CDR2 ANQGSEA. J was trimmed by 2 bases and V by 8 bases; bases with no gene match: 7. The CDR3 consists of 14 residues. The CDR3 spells CSSSGRGTTDTQYF. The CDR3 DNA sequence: TGCAGCTCGAGCGGGAGGGGCACCACAGATACGCAGTATTTT.

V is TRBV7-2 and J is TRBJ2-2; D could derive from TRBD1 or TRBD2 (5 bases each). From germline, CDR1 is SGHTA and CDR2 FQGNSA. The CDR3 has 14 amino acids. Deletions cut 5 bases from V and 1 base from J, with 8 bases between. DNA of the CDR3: TGTGCCAGCAGCCAGGGACGGAACACCGGGGAGCTGTTTTTT. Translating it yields CASSQGRNTGELFF.

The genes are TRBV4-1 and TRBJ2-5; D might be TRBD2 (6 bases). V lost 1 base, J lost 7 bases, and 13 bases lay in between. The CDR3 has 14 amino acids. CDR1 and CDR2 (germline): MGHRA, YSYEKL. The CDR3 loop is CASSQAGVSGTQYF. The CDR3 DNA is TGCGCCAGCAGCCAAGCGGGAGTTTCTGGGACCCAGTACTTC.

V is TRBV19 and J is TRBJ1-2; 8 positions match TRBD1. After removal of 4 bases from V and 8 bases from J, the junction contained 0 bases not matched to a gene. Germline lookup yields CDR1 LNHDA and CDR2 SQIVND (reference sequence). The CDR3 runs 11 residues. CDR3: CASSTGGGYTF. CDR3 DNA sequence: TGTGCCAGTAGTACAGGGGGCGGCTACACCTTC.

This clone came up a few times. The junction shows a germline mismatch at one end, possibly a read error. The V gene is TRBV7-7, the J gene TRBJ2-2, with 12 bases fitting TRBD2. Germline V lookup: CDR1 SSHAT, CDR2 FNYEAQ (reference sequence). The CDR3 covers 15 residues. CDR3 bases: TGTGCTAGCAGCTCCGGACTAGCGGGAACCGGGGAGCTGTTTTTT. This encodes CASSSGLAGTGELFF.

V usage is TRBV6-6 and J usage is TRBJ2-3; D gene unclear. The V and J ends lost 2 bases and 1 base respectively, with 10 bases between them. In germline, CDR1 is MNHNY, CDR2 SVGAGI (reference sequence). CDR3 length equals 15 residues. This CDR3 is CASSYAGRRTDTQYF. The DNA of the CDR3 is TGTGCCAGCAGTTACGCAGGACGACGCACAGATACGCAGTATTTT.

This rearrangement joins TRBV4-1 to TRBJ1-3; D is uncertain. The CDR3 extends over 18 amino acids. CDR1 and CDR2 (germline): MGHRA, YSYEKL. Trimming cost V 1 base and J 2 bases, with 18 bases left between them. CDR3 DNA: TGCGCCAGCAGCCAAGTAGCCCGGGTGGGCCGCCCTGGAAACACCATATATTTT. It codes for CASSQVARVGRPGNTIYF.

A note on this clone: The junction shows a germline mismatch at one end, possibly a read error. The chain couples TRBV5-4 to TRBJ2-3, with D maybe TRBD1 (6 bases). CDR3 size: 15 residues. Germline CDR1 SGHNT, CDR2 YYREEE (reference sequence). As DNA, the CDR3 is TGTGCCAGCAGTTTGGACAGTCTTAGCACAGATACGCAGTATTTT. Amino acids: CASSLDSLSTDTQYF.